A few counts support the clone carrying this T cell receptor (beta chain). The entry originates in a study of blood T cells in healthy people across ages. The germline CDR1 and CDR2 sequences are SQVTM and ANQGSEA. Trimming pared 6 bases from V and 5 bases from J, leaving 23 bases between. The CDR3 is 15 residues long. For the second PCR, which ran for about 7 to 11 cycles, a sample-barcoded 5' primer and a J-beta primer mix were used. One entry per CDR3 protein results from TCRdb running MiXCR on the 5' RACE reads. The sample shows fewer than 1,200,000 distinct CDR3 sequences, 25% of them seen only once. These same records also appear under a second study, on T cells of mothers and their children.

The sequenced sample consisted of blood. The sequence was collected from a girl aged 2 to 10 in good health. The chain uses TRBV29-1 and TRBJ2-7, with D perhaps matching TRBD1 (5 bases). The CDR3 sequence: CSVSRLVGVDHEQYF. The CDR3 DNA reads as TGCAGCGTCTCACGTTTGGTAGGGGTTGACCACGAGCAGTACTTC.